These 23 T cell receptor beta chains originate from one sample sequenced in a study of blood T cell repertoires in COVID-19. This table comes from immunoSEQ multiplex PCR, and its TCRdb copy is limited to in-frame clones, with some not included. This table holds approximately 150,000 clones, 75% to 90% found once. Sequenced input: PBMCs or T cells enriched from blood (not recorded which). The source of these receptors is a man over 45 in a cohort exposed to, infected with or recovered from COVID-19 (not recorded which).

The V and J genes are TRBV10-3 and TRBJ2-2; 10 bases match TRBD1. This CDR3 is 15 amino acids long. CDR1 and CDR2 from the germline V gene are ENHRY and SYGVKD. V lost 6 bases to trimming and J lost 4 bases; unmatched junction nucleotides: 5. CDR3 residues: CAISPGQGFTGELFF. CDR3 nucleotide sequence: TGTGCCATCAGCCCGGGACAGGGGTTCACCGGGGAGCTGTTTTTT.

DNA of the CDR3: TGTGCCAGCTCACCAAACGGGTACGAGCAGTACTTC. Translated, it gives CASSPNGYEQYF. V is TRBV18 and J is TRBJ2-7; D gene unclear. The germline CDR1 and CDR2 sequences are KGHSH and LQKENI. V shed 2 bases and J shed 4 bases, with 6 bases lying between them. The CDR3 sequence is 12 residues long. The full variable domain, completed using reference TRBV18 and TRBJ2-7, is NAGVMQNPRHLVRRRGQEARLRCSPMKGHSHVYWYRQLPEEGLKFMVYLQKENIIDESGMPKERFSAEFPKEGPSILRIQQVVRGDSAAYFCASSPNGYEQYFGPGTRLTVT.

V and J are TRBV5-4 and TRBJ1-1, with TRBD1 matching 7 bases. This CDR3 region has 12 residues. Germline loops: CDR1 SGHNT, CDR2 YYREEE (reference sequence). Germline trimming cut 3 bases from V and 7 bases from J; bases unmatched to any gene: 3. The CDR3 is CASSWDSVEAFF. The DNA of the CDR3 is TGTGCCAGCAGCTGGGACAGCGTTGAAGCTTTCTTT.

This clone was counted between two and nine times. This chain uses TRBV12-2 with TRBJ1-2. TRBV12-2 is classified as a pseudogene. This CDR3 spans 16 amino acids. The CDR3: CASRLEGGEVDYGYTF. The CDR3 DNA sequence: TGTGCAAGTCGCTTAGAAGGAGGGGAGGTGGACTATGGCTACACCTTC.

The chain recombines TRBV6-5 with TRBJ1-2; TRBD1 matches 7 bases. The CDR3 has 13 residues. With 5 bases clipped from V and 7 bases from J, the junction kept 7 bases outside the gene matches. CDR1 is MNHEY, CDR2 SVGAGI, per germline. The CDR3 coding sequence is TGTGCCAGCAGTAAACAGGGGACCTTTGGCTACACCTTC. Encoded protein: CASSKQGTFGYTF.

This clone was seen just once. DNA for the CDR3: TGCGCCAGCAGCCCCGCCACCGCTAATGCCTACAATGAGCAGTTCTTC. Translation gives CASSPATANAYNEQFF. The V gene is TRBV5-1, the J gene TRBJ2-1; D remains unclear. CDR3 length: 16 residues. Germline V CDR1 and CDR2: SGHRS, YFSETQ. V dropped 4 bases and J dropped 2 bases, with 16 bases sitting between them.

This sequence joins TRBV5-1 and TRBJ2-7; TRBD2 agrees at 9 bases. The germline gives CDR1 SGHRS, CDR2 YFSETQ. CDR3 length: 14 residues. The ends lost 2 bases at V and 4 bases at J; junction bases unmatched: 4. CDR3 nucleotides: TGCGCCAGCAGCTTTAGCGGGAGTAGTTACGAGCAGTACTTC. Encoded protein: CASSFSGSSYEQYF.

The chain carries TRBV6-2 or TRBV6-3 and TRBJ1-2; D call uncertain. V was cut by 0 bases and J by 0 bases, with 8 bases left in between. There are 15 residues in the CDR3. The germline V gene encodes CDR1 MNHEY and CDR2 SVGEGT. CDR3 loop: CASSYSRSANYGYTF. CDR3 nucleotide sequence: TGTGCCAGCAGTTACTCGAGGTCGGCTAACTATGGCTACACCTTC.

CDR3 sequence: CASSPGDSYEQYF. The CDR3, as DNA: TGTGCCAGCAGCCCAGGGGACTCCTACGAGCAGTACTTC. V gene TRBV7-6 combines with J gene TRBJ2-7; maybe TRBD1 (6 bases). Germline CDR1 is SGHVS and CDR2 is FNYEAQ. This CDR3 region has 13 residues. The V and J ends lost 5 bases and 0 bases respectively, with 8 bases between them.

In its sample, this clone was seen once. The chain joins TRBV19 to TRBJ1-2; D gene uncertain. This CDR3 spans 13 amino acids. Trimming cost V 1 base and J 1 base, with 4 bases left between them. The V gene's germline CDR1 is LNHDA and CDR2 SQIVND (reference sequence). CDR3 sequence (DNA): TGTGCCAGTAGTATAGTCGGTAACTATGGCTACACCTTC. Its translation: CASSIVGNYGYTF. The complete variable domain, with remaining parts taken from reference TRBV19 and TRBJ1-2, reads DGGITQSPKYLFRKEGQNVTLSCEQNLNHDAMYWYRQDPGQGLRLIYYSQIVNDFQKGDIAEGYSVSREKKESFPLTVTSAQKNPTAFYLCASSIVGNYGYTFGSGTRLTVV.

The chain links TRBV5-1 to TRBJ2-3; TRBD1 matches at 7 bases. The V and J ends lost 8 bases and 0 bases, in that order; junction bases with no gene match: 9. The CDR3 runs 15 residues. Germline CDR1 and CDR2: SGHRS and YFSETQ. CDR3 sequence reads: CASSDRVTSTDTQYF. CDR3 DNA sequence: TGCGCCAGTAGTGACAGGGTCACTAGCACAGATACGCAGTATTTT.

V usage is TRBV27 and J usage is TRBJ1-6, with D maybe TRBD1 (5 bases). The CDR3 runs 15 residues. Germline-derived CDR1 and CDR2 are MNHEY and SMNVEV (reference sequence). V lost 5 bases, J lost 1 base, and 9 bases lay in between. The CDR3 coding sequence is TGTGCCAGCAGTCCGACAGCGTCCTATAATTCACCCCTCCACTTT. Encoded protein: CASSPTASYNSPLHF.

V usage is TRBV10-1 and J usage is TRBJ2-7; tentative D call: TRBD2 (6 bases). Per germline, CDR1 WNHNN and CDR2 SYGVQD (reference sequence). CDR3 size: 13 residues. Trimming removed 6 bases at V and 0 bases at J, with 9 bases between. The CDR3 DNA reads as TGCGCCAGCAGCCGGAGGGACTCCTACGAGCAGTACTTC. This translates into CASSRRDSYEQYF.

The chain recombines TRBV28 with TRBJ1-2; the match to TRBD1 covers 9 bases. The CDR3 extends over 13 amino acids. Germline CDR1 and CDR2: MDHEN and SYDVKM. The trim removed 6 bases at V and 6 bases at J, leaving 5 bases unmatched. Here the CDR3 reads CASRIGTGNGYTF. Written as DNA, the CDR3 is TGTGCCAGCAGGATTGGGACAGGGAATGGCTACACCTTC.

The chain has TRBV11-2 and TRBJ2-2; D possibly corresponds to TRBD2 (6 bases). The CDR3 covers 16 residues. Trimming pared 5 bases from V and 4 bases from J, leaving 17 bases between. Germline V gene data show CDR1 as SGHAT and CDR2 as FQNNGV. This chain's CDR3 is CASSPRTTSSTGELFF. The CDR3, as DNA: TGTGCCAGCAGCCCGCGGACTACCTCGAGCACCGGGGAGCTGTTTTTT.

This clone was detected only once. The chain joins TRBV7-2 to TRBJ2-5, with D unresolved. The CDR3 has 13 amino acids. The ends were cut back, 8 bases at V and 5 bases at J, with 15 bases in the middle. The germline V gene has CDR1 SGHTA and CDR2 FQGNSA. CDR3 in DNA: TGTGCCAGCGCCGAGGCTCAGCAGGAGACCCAGTACTTC. This translates into CASAEAQQETQYF.

The genes are TRBV15 and TRBJ2-5; possibly TRBD1 for D (6 bases). Germline V lookup: CDR1 LNHNV, CDR2 YYDKDF (reference sequence). The length of the CDR3 is 13 residues. The V and J ends lost 7 bases and 0 bases respectively, with 9 bases between them. The CDR3 here is CATTRGYQETQYF. The CDR3 DNA reads as TGTGCCACCACGAGGGGGTACCAAGAGACCCAGTACTTC.

The chain links TRBV30 to TRBJ1-4, with a possible D match to TRBD1 (6 bases). V lost 6 bases and J 7 bases, leaving 15 bases between the germline ends. CDR1 and CDR2 (germline): GTSNPN, SVGIG (reference sequence). The CDR3 spans 13 residues. CDR3 in amino acids: CACYRDKGEKLFF. In DNA, the CDR3 is TGTGCCTGCTACCGGGACAAGGGTGAAAAACTGTTTTTT.

The rearrangement joins TRBV5-6 to TRBJ1-4, with no clear D. This CDR3 comprises 14 residues. Trimming left V 4 bases short and J 8 bases short, with 15 bases between. Germline V CDR1 and CDR2: SGHDT, YYEEEE. The CDR3 is CASSLPEVGEKLFF. Here the CDR3 DNA reads TGTGCCAGCAGCCTACCGGAGGTAGGCGAAAAACTGTTTTTT. The variable domain in full, completed from reference TRBV5-6 and TRBJ1-4, reads DAGVTQSPTHLIKTRGQQVTLRCSPKSGHDTVSWYQQALGQGPQFIFQYYEEEERQRGNFPDRFSGHQFPNYSSELNVNALLLGDSALYLCASSLPEVGEKLFFGSGTQLSVL.

The chain carries TRBV7-2 and TRBJ1-5, with TRBD1 matching 9 bases. The germline CDR1 and CDR2 sequences are SGHTA and FQGNSA. Trimming at V came to 5 bases and at J to 7 bases, leaving 6 bases not matched to a gene. The CDR3 runs 14 residues. CDR3 nucleotides: TGTGCCAGCAGCCCGGGACAGGGTCACCAGCCCCAGCATTTT. Translating gives CASSPGQGHQPQHF.

This clone was recorded only once. The chain joins TRBV6-5 to TRBJ2-4; tentatively, D is TRBD1 (5 bases). This CDR3 spans 11 amino acids. The germline gives CDR1 MNHEY, CDR2 SVGAGI. Trimming removed 4 bases at V and 8 bases at J, with 6 bases between. The CDR3 protein is CASSLGDIQYF. For the CDR3, the DNA is TGTGCCAGCAGTTTAGGGGACATTCAGTACTTC.

The J gene is TRBJ2-1, the V gene TRBV6-5; TRBD2 is a possible D gene (7 bases). The CDR3 is made up of 15 amino acids. Germline values: CDR1 MNHEY, CDR2 SVGAGI. Deletions cut 6 bases from V and 3 bases from J, with 15 bases between. DNA of the CDR3: TGTGCCAGCAGAGGTCTGAGGGGGGGCTACAATGAGCAGTTCTTC. Amino acids: CASRGLRGGYNEQFF.

The chain couples TRBV7-2 to TRBJ1-2, with 7 nucleotides matching TRBD1. The length of the CDR3 is 14 residues. J gave up 7 bases and V 3 bases, and 8 bases lay outside the gene matches. The germline gives CDR1 SGHTA, CDR2 FQGNSA. The CDR3 bases are TGTGCCAGCAGCTTCAACAGGGGAATGGGTGGCTACACCTTC. Amino acid sequence: CASSFNRGMGGYTF.